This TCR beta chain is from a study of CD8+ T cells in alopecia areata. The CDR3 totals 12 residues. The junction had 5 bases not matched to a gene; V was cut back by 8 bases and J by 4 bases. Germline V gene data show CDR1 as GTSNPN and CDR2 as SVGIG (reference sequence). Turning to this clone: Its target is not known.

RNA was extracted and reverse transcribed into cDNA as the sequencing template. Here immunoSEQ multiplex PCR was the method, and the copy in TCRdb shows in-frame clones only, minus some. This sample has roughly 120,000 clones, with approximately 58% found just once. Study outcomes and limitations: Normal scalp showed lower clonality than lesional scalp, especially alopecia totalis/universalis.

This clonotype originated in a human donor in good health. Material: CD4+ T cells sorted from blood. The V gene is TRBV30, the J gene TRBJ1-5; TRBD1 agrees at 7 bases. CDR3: CAVGQENQPQHF. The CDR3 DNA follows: TGTGCCGTCGGACAGGAGAATCAGCCCCAGCATTTT.